This T cell receptor beta chain was identified in a study of T cells in Graves' hyperthyroidism and ophthalmopathy. What was amplified from RNA transcripts were TCR beta CDR3 regions. In the first-round RT-PCR of the TCR CDR3, the HTBI primer set was used. Using its own MiXCR run on the multiplex PCR reads, TCRdb lists one record per CDR3 protein. Of approximately 630,000 distinct CDR3 sequences detected, roughly 15% appear once; the ten largest clones hold less than 4.5%. This clonotype was seen a handful of times. The V gene's germline CDR1 is DFQATT and CDR2 SNEGSKA (reference sequence). The V gene lost 3 bases and the J gene lost 0 bases, with 5 bases spanning the gap. The CDR3 is made up of 12 amino acids.

This TCR was sampled from a woman aged 30 to 39 with Graves' hyperthyroidism. The rearrangement links TRBV20-1 to TRBJ1-1; D not certain. Material: blood. CDR3 sequence: CSASQVNTEAFF. The CDR3 DNA reads as TGCAGTGCTAGTCAGGTGAACACTGAAGCTTTCTTT.